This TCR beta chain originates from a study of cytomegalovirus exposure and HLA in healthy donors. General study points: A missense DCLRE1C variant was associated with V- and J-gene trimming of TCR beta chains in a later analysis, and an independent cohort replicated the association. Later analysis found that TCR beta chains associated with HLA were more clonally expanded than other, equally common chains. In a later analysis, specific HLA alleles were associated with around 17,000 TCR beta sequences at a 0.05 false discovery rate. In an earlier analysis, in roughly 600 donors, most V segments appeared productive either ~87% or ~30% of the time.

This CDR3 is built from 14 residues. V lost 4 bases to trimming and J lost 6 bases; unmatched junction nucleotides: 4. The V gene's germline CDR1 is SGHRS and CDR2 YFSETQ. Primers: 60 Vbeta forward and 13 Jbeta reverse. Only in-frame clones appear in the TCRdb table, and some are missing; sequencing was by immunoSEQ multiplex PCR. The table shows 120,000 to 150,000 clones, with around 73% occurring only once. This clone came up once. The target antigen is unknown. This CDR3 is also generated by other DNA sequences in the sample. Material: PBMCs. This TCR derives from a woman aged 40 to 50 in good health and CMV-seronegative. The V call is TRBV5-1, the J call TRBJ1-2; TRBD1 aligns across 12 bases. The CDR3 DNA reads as TGCGCCAGCAGCCCGGGACAGGGGGCGCATGGCTACACCTTC. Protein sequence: CASSPGQGAHGYTF. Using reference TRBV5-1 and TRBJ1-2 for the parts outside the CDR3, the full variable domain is KAGVTQTPRYLIKTRGQQVTLSCSPISGHRSVSWYQQTPGQGLQFLFEYFSETQRNKGNFPGRFSGRQFSNSRSEMNVSTLELGDSALYLCASSPGQGAHGYTFGSGTRLTVV.